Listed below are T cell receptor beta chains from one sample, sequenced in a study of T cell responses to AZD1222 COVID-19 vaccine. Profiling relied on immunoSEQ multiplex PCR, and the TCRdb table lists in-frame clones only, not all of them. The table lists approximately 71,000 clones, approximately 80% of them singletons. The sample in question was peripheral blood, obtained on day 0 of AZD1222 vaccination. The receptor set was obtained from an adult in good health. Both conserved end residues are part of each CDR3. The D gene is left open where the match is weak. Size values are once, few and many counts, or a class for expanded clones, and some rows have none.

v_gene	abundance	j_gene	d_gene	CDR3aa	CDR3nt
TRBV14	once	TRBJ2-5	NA	CASSQVIFFGLQETQYF	TGTGCCAGCAGCCAAGTAATTTTCTTCGGCCTCCAAGAGACCCAGTACTTC
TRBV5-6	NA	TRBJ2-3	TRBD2	CASSLVSSGGADTQYF	TGTGCCAGCAGCTTGGTTTCTAGCGGGGGGGCAGATACGCAGTATTTT
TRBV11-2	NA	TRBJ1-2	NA	CASSLEAKAGVYGYTF	TGTGCCAGCAGCTTAGAGGCAAAAGCAGGGGTATATGGCTACACCTTC
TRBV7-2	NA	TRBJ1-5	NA	CASGRGSNQPQHF	TGTGCCAGCGGCCGGGGGAGCAATCAGCCCCAGCATTTT
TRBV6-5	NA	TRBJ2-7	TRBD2	CASSLAGGYEQYF	TGTGCCAGCAGTCTAGCGGGGGGATACGAGCAGTACTTC
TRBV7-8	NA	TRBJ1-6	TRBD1	CASSNGTGSYNSPLHF	TGTGCCAGCAGCAACGGGACAGGGTCGTATAATTCACCCCTCCACTTT
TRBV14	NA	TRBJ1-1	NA	CASSQDRNTEAFF	TGTGCCAGCAGCCAAGATAGAAACACTGAAGCTTTCTTT
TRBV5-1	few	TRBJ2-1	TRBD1	CASSLGTANYNEQFF	TGCGCCAGCAGCCTCGGGACAGCAAATTACAATGAGCAGTTCTTC
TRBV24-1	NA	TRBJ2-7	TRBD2	CATSQAGATGQYF	TGTGCCACCAGTCAAGCGGGGGCCACGGGGCAGTACTTC
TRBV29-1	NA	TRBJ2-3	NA	CSVKIDTQYF	TGCAGCGTTAAGATAGATACGCAGTATTTT
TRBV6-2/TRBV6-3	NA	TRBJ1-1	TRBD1	CASSSDFTGGSRNTEAFF	TGTGCCAGCAGTTCTGATTTCACAGGGGGATCAAGGAACACTGAAGCTTTCTTT
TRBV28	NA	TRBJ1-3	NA	CASSTIHRSGNTIYF	TGTGCCAGCAGTACAATACACCGCTCTGGAAACACCATATATTTT
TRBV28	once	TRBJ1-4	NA	CASKWGSTNEKLFF	TGTGCCAGCAAATGGGGGTCAACTAATGAAAAACTGTTTTTT
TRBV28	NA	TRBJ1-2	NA	CASSPREYGYTF	TGTGCCAGCAGCCCAAGGGAGTACGGCTACACCTTC
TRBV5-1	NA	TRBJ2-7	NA	CASRQAVAYEQYF	TGCGCCAGCAGGCAAGCGGTGGCCTACGAGCAGTACTTC
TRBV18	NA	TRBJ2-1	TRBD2	CASSRSPGLAGVEQFF	TGTGCCAGCTCACGATCCCCCGGACTAGCGGGGGTCGAGCAGTTCTTC
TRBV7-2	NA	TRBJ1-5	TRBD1	CASSPGQGGNQPQHF	TGTGCCAGCAGCCCCGGACAGGGGGGCAATCAGCCCCAGCATTTT
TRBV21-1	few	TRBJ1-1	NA	CASSSPLMDTEAFF	TGTGCCAGCAGCAGCCCCCTTATGGACACTGAAGCTTTCTTT
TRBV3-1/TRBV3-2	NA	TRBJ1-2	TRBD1	CASSHRFDRALDGYTF	TGTGCCAGCAGTCATCGCTTCGACAGGGCGTTGGATGGCTACACCTTC